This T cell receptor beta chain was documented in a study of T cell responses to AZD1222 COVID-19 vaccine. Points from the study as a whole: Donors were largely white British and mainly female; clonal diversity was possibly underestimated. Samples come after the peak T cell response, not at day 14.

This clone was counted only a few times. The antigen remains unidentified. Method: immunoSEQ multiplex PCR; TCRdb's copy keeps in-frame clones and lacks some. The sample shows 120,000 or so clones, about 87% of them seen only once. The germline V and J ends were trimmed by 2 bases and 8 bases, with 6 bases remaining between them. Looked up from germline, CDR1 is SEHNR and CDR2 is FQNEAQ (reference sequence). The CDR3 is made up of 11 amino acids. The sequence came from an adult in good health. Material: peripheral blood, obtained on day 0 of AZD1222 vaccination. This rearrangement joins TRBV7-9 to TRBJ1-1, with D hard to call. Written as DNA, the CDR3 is TGTGCCAGCAGCTTATCCCCCGAAGCTTTCTTT. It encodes CASSLSPEAFF.